Listed below are T cell receptor beta chains from one sample, sequenced in a study of blood T cell repertoires in COVID-19. Produced via immunoSEQ multiplex PCR; TCRdb's table is partial and in-frame only. The table shows 150,000 to 200,000 clones, with about 90% occurring only once. Sequencing used peripheral blood. The source of these receptors is a middle-aged man with active or convalescent COVID-19. The CDR3 runs from the conserved cysteine through the conserved F or W. A D gene is named only where the DNA matches it firmly. The listing skips clone size in some rows; elsewhere it reads once, few, many or a size class.

d_gene,j_gene,v_gene,abundance,CDR3aa,CDR3nt
NA,TRBJ2-5,TRBV4-3,NA,CASSQESGAGTQYF,TGCGCCAGCAGCCAAGAATCAGGGGCGGGGACCCAGTACTTC
TRBD1,TRBJ1-1,TRBV2,NA,CASSEGDRGVAAFF,TGTGCCAGCAGTGAAGGGGACAGGGGCGTTGCTGCTTTCTTT
NA,TRBJ1-2,TRBV7-9,NA,CASSYPAGANYGYTF,TGTGCCAGCAGCTACCCGGCAGGGGCTAACTATGGCTACACCTTC
TRBD1,TRBJ2-7,TRBV30,NA,CAWSRTGGGDEQYF,TGTGCCTGGAGTAGGACAGGGGGAGGCGACGAGCAGTACTTC
TRBD1,TRBJ2-1,TRBV10-1,NA,CASSAHRQGVTAEQFF,TGCGCCAGCAGTGCGCACCGACAGGGGGTGACGGCTGAGCAGTTCTTC
NA,TRBJ1-4,TRBV20-1,NA,CSARDPRGRWEEKLFF,TGCAGTGCTCGTGATCCCAGAGGGAGGTGGGAGGAAAAACTGTTTTTT
TRBD2,TRBJ2-5,TRBV5-1,NA,CASSLVLGLAGRNRETQYF,TGCGCCAGCAGCTTGGTTTTGGGACTAGCGGGGAGGAATAGGGAGACCCAGTACTTC
NA,TRBJ2-5,TRBV5-8,NA,CASSFRGGGTQYF,TGTGCCAGCAGCTTTCGGGGTGGCGGGACCCAGTACTTC
NA,TRBJ1-1,TRBV4-3,once,CASSQDRGLNTEAFF,TGCGCCAGCAGCCAAGATCGGGGTCTGAACACTGAAGCTTTCTTT
NA,TRBJ1-1,TRBV9,once,CASSVDHRLNTEAFF,TGTGCCAGCAGCGTAGACCACAGATTGAACACTGAAGCTTTCTTT
TRBD2,TRBJ2-7,TRBV13,NA,CASSRGGPSYEQYF,TGTGCCAGCAGCCGGGGGGGACCCTCCTACGAGCAGTACTTC
TRBD2,TRBJ2-1,TRBV7-9,NA,CASSLPGTSGGTMRQFF,TGTGCCAGCAGCCTACCCGGGACTAGCGGGGGGACAATGAGGCAGTTCTTC
TRBD2,TRBJ2-7,TRBV5-1,NA,CASSGSGGARDEQYF,TGCGCCAGCAGCGGAAGCGGGGGGGCAAGGGACGAGCAGTACTTC
NA,TRBJ1-2,TRBV6-5,few,CASSRQVANYGYTF,TGTGCCAGCAGTCGACAGGTAGCTAACTATGGCTACACCTTC
NA,TRBJ2-7,TRBV3-1/TRBV3-2,NA,CASSQARGPYEQYF,TGTGCCAGCAGCCAAGCCCGGGGTCCCTACGAGCAGTACTTC
NA,TRBJ2-1,TRBV28,NA,CASSLWGLLYSYNEQFF,TGTGCCAGCAGTTTATGGGGACTTTTATACTCCTACAATGAGCAGTTCTTC
NA,TRBJ1-1,TRBV19,once,CASQINTEAFF,TGTGCCAGTCAGATCAACACTGAAGCTTTCTTT
TRBD2,TRBJ2-7,TRBV7-2,NA,CASSLGTSFLYEQYF,TGTGCCAGCAGCTTAGGGACTAGCTTTCTCTACGAGCAGTACTTC
NA,TRBJ1-6,TRBV4-3,few,CASSQTRSGKIPLHF,TGCGCCAGCAGCCAAACGCGTTCAGGGAAGATTCCCCTCCACTTT
NA,TRBJ2-5,TRBV30,NA,CAWDPRRGQQTQYF,TGTGCCTGGGACCCAAGGCGGGGCCAGCAGACCCAGTACTTC
NA,TRBJ1-1,TRBV5-6,once,CASSSVSLSEAFF,TGTGCCAGCAGCTCCGTCTCTTTATCTGAAGCTTTCTTT
TRBD1,TRBJ1-5,TRBV6-5,NA,CASKNRGGNQPQHF,TGTGCCAGCAAGAACAGGGGGGGCAATCAGCCCCAGCATTTT
TRBD1,TRBJ1-4,TRBV6-2/TRBV6-3,NA,CASSNVRPGGGGDSEKLFF,TGTGCCAGCAGTAACGTACGCCCAGGGGGCGGCGGTGATTCAGAAAAACTGTTTTTT
TRBD1,TRBJ2-2,TRBV3-1/TRBV3-2,NA,CASSHLGQAYRGELFF,TGTGCCAGCAGCCATTTGGGACAGGCCTATCGCGGGGAGCTGTTTTTT
TRBD1,TRBJ1-5,TRBV28,NA,CASSLNRGPHHSNQPQHF,TGTGCCAGCAGTTTAAACAGGGGCCCACATCATAGCAATCAGCCCCAGCATTTT
NA,TRBJ1-4,TRBV30,NA,CAWSSWPDATNEKLFF,TGTGCCTGGAGTTCGTGGCCCGATGCAACTAATGAAAAACTGTTTTTT
NA,TRBJ2-5,TRBV6-5,NA,CASSYSTGQGQETQYF,TGTGCCAGCAGTTACTCAACGGGGCAGGGGCAAGAGACCCAGTACTTC
NA,TRBJ2-5,TRBV6-5,NA,CASSSRQGAETQYF,TGTGCCAGCAGTTCCAGACAAGGGGCGGAGACCCAGTACTTC
NA,TRBJ1-2,TRBV10-3,NA,CAISSRDTEGYTF,TGTGCCATCAGCTCCCGGGACACAGAAGGCTACACCTTC
NA,TRBJ1-2,TRBV7-9,NA,CASSFGQGDGYTF,TGTGCCAGCAGCTTCGGGCAGGGTGATGGCTACACCTTC